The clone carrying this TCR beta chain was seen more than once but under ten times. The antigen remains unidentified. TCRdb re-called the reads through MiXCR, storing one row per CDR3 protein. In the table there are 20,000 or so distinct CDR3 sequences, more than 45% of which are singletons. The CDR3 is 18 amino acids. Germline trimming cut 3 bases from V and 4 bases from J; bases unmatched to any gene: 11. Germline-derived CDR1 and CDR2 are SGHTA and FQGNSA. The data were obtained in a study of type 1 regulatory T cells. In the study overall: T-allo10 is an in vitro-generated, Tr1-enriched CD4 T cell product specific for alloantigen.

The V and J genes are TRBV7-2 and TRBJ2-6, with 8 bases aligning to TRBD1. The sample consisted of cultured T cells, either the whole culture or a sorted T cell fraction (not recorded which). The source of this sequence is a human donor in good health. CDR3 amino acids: CASSFSVTGAGGANVLTF. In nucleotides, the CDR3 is TGTGCCAGCAGCTTCTCCGTGACAGGGGCGGGGGGGGCCAACGTCCTGACTTTC.